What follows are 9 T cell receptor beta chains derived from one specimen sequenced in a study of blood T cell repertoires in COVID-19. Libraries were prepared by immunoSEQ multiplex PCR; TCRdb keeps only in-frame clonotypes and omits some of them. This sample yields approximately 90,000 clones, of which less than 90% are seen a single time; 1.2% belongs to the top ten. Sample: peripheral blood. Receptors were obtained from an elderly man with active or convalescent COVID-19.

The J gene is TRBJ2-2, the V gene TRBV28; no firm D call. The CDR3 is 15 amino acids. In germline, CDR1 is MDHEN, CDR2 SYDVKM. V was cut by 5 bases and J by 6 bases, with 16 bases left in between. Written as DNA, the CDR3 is TGTGCCAGCAGTCCGAACCAACCCTATCCCGGGGAGCTGTTTTTT. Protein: CASSPNQPYPGELFF. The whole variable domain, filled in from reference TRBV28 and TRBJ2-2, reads DVKVTQSSRYLVKRTGEKVFLECVQDMDHENMFWYRQDPGLGLRLIYFSYDVKMKEKGDIPEGYSVSREKKERFSLILESASTNQTSMYLCASSPNQPYPGELFFGEGSRLTVL.

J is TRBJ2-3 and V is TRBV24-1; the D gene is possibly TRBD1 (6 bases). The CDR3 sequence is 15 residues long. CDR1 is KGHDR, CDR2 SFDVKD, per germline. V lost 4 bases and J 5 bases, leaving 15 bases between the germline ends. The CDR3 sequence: CATSDSYRVRDTQYF. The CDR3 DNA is TGTGCCACCAGTGACTCCTACAGGGTAAGAGATACGCAGTATTTT.

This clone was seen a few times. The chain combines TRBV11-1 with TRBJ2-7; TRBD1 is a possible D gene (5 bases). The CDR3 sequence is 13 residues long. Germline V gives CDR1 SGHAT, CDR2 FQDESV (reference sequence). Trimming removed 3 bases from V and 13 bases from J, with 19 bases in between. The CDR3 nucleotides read TGTGCCAGCAGCTTTTCGCGTCAGACAGAAGTTTACTTC. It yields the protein CASSFSRQTEVYF.

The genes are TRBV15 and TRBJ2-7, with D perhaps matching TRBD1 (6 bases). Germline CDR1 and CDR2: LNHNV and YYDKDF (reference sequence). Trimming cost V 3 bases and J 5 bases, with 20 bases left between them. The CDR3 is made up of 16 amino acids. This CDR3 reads CATSSENRVVGNEQYF. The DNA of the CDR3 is TGTGCCACCAGCAGTGAAAACAGGGTAGTTGGCAACGAGCAGTACTTC.

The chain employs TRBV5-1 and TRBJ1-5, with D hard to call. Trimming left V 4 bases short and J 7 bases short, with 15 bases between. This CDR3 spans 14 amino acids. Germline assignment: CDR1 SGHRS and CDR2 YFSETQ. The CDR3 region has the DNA TGCGCCAGCAGCCCAGCAGGTTCCGCCCAGCCCCAGCATTTT. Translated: CASSPAGSAQPQHF.

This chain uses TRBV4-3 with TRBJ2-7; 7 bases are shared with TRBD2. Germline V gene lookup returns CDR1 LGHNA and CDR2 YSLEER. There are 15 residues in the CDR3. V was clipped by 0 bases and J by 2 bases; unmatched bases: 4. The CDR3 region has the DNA TGCGCCAGCAGCCAAGATGGGGGGGGACCCTACGAGCAGTACTTC. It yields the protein CASSQDGGGPYEQYF.

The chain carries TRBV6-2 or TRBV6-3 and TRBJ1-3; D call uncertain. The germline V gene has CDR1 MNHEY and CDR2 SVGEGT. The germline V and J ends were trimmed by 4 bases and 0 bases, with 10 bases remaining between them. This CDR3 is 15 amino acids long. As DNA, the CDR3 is TGTGCCAGCAGTTTCCCGGGGAACTCTGGAAACACCATATATTTT. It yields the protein CASSFPGNSGNTIYF.

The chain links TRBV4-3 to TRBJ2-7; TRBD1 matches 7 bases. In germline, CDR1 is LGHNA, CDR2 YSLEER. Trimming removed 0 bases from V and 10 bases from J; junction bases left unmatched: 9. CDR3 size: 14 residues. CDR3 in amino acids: CASSQDSQGLYQYF. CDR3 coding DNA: TGCGCCAGCAGCCAAGATTCACAGGGGTTGTATCAGTACTTC.

The CDR3 reads CASSVSGRAANEQFF. The CDR3 coding sequence is TGTGCCAGCAGCGTAAGCGGGAGGGCTGCCAATGAGCAGTTCTTC. The chain recombines TRBV7-6 with TRBJ2-1; 10 positions agree with TRBD2. The CDR3 spans 15 residues. In germline, CDR1 is SGHVS, CDR2 FNYEAQ. After removal of 5 bases from V and 6 bases from J, the junction contained 7 bases not matched to a gene.